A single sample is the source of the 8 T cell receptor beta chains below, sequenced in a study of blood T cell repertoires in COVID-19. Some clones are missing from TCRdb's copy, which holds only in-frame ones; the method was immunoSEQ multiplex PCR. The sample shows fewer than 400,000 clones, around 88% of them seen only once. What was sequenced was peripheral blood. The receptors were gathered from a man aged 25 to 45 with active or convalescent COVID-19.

CDR3: CAISDVGVNEQFF. In DNA form, the CDR3 reads TGTGCCATCAGTGATGTGGGAGTAAATGAGCAGTTCTTC. The chain employs TRBV10-3 and TRBJ2-1; D might be TRBD2 (5 bases). V gave up 3 bases and J gave up 7 bases, with 10 bases separating them. The CDR3 length is 13 residues. Germline CDR1 is ENHRY and CDR2 is SYGVKD.

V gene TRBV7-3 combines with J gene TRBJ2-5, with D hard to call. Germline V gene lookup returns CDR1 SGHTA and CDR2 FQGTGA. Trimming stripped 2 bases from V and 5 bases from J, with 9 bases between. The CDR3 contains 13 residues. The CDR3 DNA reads TGTGCCAGCAGCTTACTTGCGATGGAGACCCAGTACTTC. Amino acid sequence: CASSLLAMETQYF.

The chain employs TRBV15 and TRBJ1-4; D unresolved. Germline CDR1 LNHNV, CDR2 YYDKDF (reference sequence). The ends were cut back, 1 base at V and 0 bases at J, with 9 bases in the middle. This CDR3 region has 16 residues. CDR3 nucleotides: TGTGCCACCAGCAGAGCTCGAGGTGCAACTAATGAAAAACTGTTTTTT. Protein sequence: CATSRARGATNEKLFF.

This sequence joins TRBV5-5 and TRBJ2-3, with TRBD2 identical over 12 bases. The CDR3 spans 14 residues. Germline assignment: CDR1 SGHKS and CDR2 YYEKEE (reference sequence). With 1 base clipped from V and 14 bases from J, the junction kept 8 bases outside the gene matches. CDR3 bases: TGTGCCAGCAGCTTGCTAGCGGGAGGGGAGTCTGGGTATTTT. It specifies CASSLLAGGESGYF.

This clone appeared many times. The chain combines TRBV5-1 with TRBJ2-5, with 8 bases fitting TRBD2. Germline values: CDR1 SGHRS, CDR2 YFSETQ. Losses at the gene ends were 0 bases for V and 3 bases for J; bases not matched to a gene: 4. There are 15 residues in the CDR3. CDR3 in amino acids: CASSLAPTSEETQYF. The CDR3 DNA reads TGCGCCAGCAGCTTGGCCCCGACTAGCGAAGAGACCCAGTACTTC.

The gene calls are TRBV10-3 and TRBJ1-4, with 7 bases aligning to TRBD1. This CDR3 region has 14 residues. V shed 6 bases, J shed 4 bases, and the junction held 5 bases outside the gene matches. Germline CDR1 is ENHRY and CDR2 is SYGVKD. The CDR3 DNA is TGTGCCATCAGCGGGGACAGTGATAATGAAAAACTGTTTTTT. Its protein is CAISGDSDNEKLFF.

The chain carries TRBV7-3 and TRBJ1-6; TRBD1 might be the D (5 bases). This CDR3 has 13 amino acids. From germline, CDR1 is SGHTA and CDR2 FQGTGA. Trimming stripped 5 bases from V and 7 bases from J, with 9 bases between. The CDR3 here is CASSLDRNSPLHF. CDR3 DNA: TGTGCCAGCAGCCTAGACAGAAATTCACCCCTCCACTTT.

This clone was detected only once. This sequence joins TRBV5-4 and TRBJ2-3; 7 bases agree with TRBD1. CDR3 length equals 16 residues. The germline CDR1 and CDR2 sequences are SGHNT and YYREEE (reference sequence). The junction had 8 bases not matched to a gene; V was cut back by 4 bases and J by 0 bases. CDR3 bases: TGTGCCAGCAGCCCAGGGGGACCATCTAGCACAGATACGCAGTATTTT. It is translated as CASSPGGPSSTDTQYF.